These T cell receptor beta chains were read from a single sample in a study of control samples from healthy donors and cancer patients. TCRdb's table, derived via immunoSEQ multiplex PCR, lists solely in-frame clones and lacks some. The data show fewer than 95,000 clones, with about 89% seen just once and roughly 21% held by the top ten. Sequencing was done on a sample of blood. The receptors originated from a man aged 25-45 years in good health. CDR3s leave out the opening cysteine and the closing phenylalanine or tryptophan. A D gene is named only where the DNA matches it firmly.

CDR3 length	V gene	D gene	J gene	CDR3 protein
15	TRBV19	-	TRBJ1-3	ATRGGRGKLSGNTIY
11	TRBV2	TRBD1	TRBJ2-5	ASSRDSRETQY
9	TRBV24-1	-	TRBJ2-2	ATDSTGELF
10	TRBV19	TRBD1	TRBJ1-2	ASSAQQGGYT
16	TRBV7-8	TRBD2	TRBJ2-1	ASSPIAGGSGGGNEQF
12	TRBV19	TRBD1	TRBJ2-7	ASSNSGQGTEQY
10	TRBV30	-	TRBJ1-1	AWSPLNTEAF
11	TRBV2	-	TRBJ1-2	ASSDRGADGYT
10	TRBV18	-	TRBJ2-2	ASSPFTGELF
11	TRBV9	-	TRBJ2-5	ASSLGVGETQY
12	TRBV10-1	TRBD1	TRBJ1-1	ANYPGQMNTEAF
13	TRBV7-2	-	TRBJ2-3	ASSFSDGGGYTQY
12	TRBV11-2	-	TRBJ1-1	ASSLAGGYTEAF
11	TRBV7-8	TRBD2	TRBJ2-5	ASSIAGEETQY
15	TRBV7-8	TRBD1	TRBJ1-1	ASSSDGGTGLNTEAF
13	TRBV11-2	TRBD1	TRBJ1-2	ASSLVPGTEDGYT
14	TRBV28	TRBD1	TRBJ2-6	ASSFGQVSGANVLT
12	TRBV7-9	-	TRBJ1-3	ASSLQGPLNTIY
13	TRBV7-9	TRBD2	TRBJ2-5	ASSLASGGAETQY
12	TRBV4-1	-	TRBJ1-1	ASSQVITSQEAF
13	TRBV5-1	TRBD2	TRBJ2-1	ASSLAGDSYNEQF
10	TRBV27	-	TRBJ1-4	ASSLGGEKLF